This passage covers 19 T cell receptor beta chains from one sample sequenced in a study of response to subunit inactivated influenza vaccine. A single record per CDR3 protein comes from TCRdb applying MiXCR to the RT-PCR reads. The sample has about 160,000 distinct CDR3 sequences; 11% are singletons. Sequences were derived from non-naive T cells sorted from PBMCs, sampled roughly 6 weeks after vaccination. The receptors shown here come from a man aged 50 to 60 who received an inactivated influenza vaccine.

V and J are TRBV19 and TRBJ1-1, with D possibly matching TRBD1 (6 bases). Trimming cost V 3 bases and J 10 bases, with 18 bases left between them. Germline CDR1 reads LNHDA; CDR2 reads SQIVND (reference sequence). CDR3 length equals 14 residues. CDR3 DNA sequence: TGTGCCAGTAGTATTTCCGGGGGGCCAAGGGCAGCTTTCTTT. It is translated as CASSISGGPRAAFF.

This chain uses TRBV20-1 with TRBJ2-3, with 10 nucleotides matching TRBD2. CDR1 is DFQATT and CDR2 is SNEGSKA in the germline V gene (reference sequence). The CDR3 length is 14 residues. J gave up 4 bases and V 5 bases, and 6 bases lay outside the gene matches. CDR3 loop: CSARPAGGSDTQYF. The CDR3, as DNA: TGCAGTGCTCGACCAGCGGGGGGGTCAGATACGCAGTATTTT.

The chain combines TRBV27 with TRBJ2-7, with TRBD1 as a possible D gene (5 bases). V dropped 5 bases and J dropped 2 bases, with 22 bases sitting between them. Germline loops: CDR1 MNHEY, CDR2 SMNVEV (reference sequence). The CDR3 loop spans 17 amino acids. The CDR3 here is CASSLNPLGVTTYEQYF. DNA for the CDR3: TGTGCCAGCAGTCTAAACCCCTTAGGGGTTACCACCTACGAGCAGTACTTC.

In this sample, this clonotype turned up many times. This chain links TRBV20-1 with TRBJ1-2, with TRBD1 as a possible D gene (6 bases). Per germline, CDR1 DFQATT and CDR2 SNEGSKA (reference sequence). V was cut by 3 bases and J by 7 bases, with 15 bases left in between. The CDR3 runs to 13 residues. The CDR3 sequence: CSARADSRGGYTF. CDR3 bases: TGCAGTGCTAGGGCGGACAGCCGGGGTGGCTACACCTTC.

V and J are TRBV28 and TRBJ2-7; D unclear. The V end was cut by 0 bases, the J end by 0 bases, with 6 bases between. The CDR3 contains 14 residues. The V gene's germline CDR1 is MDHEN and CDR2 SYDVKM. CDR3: CASSLWKSSYEQYF. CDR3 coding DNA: TGTGCCAGCAGTTTATGGAAGAGCTCCTACGAGCAGTACTTC.

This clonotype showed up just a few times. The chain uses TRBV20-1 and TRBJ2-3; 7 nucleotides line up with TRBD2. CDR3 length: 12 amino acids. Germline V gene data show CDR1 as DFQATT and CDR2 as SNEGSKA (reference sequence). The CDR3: CGGSGTTDTQYF. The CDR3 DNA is TGCGGGGGGAGCGGGACCACAGATACGCAGTATTTT.

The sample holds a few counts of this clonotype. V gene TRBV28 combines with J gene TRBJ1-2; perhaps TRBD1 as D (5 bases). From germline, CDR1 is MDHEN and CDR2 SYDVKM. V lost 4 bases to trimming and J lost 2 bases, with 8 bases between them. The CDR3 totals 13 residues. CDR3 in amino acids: CASSSTVNYGYTF. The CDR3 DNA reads TGTGCCAGCAGTTCGACAGTGAACTATGGCTACACCTTC.

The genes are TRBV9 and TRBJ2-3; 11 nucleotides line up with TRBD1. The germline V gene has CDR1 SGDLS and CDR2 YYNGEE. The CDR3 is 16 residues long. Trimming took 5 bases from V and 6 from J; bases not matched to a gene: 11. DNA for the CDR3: TGTGCCAGCAGGAAAGGACAGGGGGCTGGATGGGATACGCAGTATTTT. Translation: CASRKGQGAGWDTQYF.

The CDR3 loop reads CASSAETGGWETQYF. The CDR3 DNA sequence: TGTGCCAGCAGCGCCGAGACAGGGGGTTGGGAGACCCAGTACTTC. The chain couples TRBV9 to TRBJ2-5, with 9 bases lining up with TRBD1. Germline V gene lookup returns CDR1 SGDLS and CDR2 YYNGEE. CDR3 length: 15 amino acids. V was pared by 3 bases and J by 5 bases, with 8 bases of the junction left unmatched.

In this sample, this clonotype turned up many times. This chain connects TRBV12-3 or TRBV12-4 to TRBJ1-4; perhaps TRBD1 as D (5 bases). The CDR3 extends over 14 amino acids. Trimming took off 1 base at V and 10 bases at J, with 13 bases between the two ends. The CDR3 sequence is CASSLEGLTGKLFF. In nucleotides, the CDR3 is TGTGCCAGCAGTTTAGAGGGACTTACGGGAAAACTGTTTTTT.

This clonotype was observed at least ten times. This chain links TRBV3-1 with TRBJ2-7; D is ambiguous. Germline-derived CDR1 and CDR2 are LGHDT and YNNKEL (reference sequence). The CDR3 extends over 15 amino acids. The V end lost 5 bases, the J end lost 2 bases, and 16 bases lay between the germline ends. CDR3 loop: CASSASGFSTYEQYF. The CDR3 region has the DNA TGTGCCAGCAGCGCATCGGGCTTCTCAACCTACGAGCAGTACTTC.

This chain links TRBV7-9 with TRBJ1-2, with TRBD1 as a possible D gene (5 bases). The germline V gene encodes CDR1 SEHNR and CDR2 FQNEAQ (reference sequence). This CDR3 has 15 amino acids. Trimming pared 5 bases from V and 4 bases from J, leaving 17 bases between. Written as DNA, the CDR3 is TGTGCCAGCAGCCAAACCGGGACGATGATCTATGGCTACACCTTC. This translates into CASSQTGTMIYGYTF.

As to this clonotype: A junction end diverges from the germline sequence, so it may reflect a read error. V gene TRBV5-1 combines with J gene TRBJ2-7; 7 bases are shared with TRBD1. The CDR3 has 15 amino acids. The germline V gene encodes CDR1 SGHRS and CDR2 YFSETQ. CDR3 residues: CASSLDWGGEKGATF. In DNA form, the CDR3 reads TGCGCCAGCAGCTTGGACTGGGGCGGTGAGAAGGGGGCCACCTTC.

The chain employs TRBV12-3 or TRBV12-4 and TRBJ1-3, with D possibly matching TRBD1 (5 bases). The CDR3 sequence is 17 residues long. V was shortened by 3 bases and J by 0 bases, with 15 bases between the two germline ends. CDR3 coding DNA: TGTGCCAGCAGTTTCCGGCCAGGGTCTTACTCTGGAAACACCATATATTTT. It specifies CASSFRPGSYSGNTIYF.

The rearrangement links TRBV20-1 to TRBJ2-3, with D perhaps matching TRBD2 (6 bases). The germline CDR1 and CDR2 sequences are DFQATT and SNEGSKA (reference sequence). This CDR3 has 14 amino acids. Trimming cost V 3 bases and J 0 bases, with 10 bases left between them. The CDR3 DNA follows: TGCAGTGCTAGGCGCGGGGCTAGCACAGATACGCAGTATTTT. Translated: CSARRGASTDTQYF.

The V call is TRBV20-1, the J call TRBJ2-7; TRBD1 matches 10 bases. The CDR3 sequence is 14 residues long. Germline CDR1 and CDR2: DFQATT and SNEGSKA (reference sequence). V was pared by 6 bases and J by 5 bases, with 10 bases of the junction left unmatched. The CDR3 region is CSAKLGTGDHEQYF. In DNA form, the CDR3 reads TGCAGTGCCAAGCTGGGGACAGGGGACCACGAGCAGTACTTC.

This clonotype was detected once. This CDR3 is CAWSDLDLTQYF. DNA of the CDR3: TGTGCCTGGAGTGATCTAGATCTTACGCAGTATTTT. This chain joins TRBV30 and TRBJ2-3; D gene uncertain. The CDR3 loop spans 12 amino acids. Trimming cost V 1 base and J 8 bases, with 10 bases left between them. CDR1 is GTSNPN and CDR2 is SVGIG in the germline V gene (reference sequence).

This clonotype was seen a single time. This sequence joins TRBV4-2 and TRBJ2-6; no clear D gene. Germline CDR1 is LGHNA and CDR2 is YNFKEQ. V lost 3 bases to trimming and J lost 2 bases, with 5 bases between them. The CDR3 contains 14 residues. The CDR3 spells CASSQSAGANVLTF. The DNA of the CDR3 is TGTGCCAGCAGCCAGTCCGCTGGGGCCAACGTCCTGACTTTC.

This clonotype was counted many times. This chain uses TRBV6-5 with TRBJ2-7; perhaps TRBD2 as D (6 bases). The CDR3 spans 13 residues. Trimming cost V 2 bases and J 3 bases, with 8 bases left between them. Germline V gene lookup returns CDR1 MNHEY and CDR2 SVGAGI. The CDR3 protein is CASSYVGGYEQYF. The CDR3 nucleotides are TGTGCCAGCAGTTACGTGGGAGGCTACGAGCAGTACTTC.